A single sample is the source of the 5 T cell receptor beta chains below, sequenced in a study of blood T cell repertoires in COVID-19. Measured with immunoSEQ multiplex PCR; TCRdb has only the in-frame clones, and not every one. The data show under 100,000 clones, approximately 80% seen once. Specimen: peripheral blood. These receptors were taken from a human donor in a cohort sampled during active COVID-19.

This clone has just one count. This chain connects TRBV7-2 to TRBJ2-4, with 9 bases matching TRBD2. Germline-derived CDR1 and CDR2 are SGHTA and FQGNSA. The CDR3 has 16 residues. V gave up 2 bases and J gave up 2 bases; unmatched junction bases: 4. The CDR3 spells CASSLSGGWTKNIQYF. As DNA, the CDR3 is TGTGCCAGCAGCTTAAGCGGGGGGTGGACCAAAAACATTCAGTACTTC.

This clone was recorded once. The rearrangement joins TRBV7-3 to TRBJ1-1, with D perhaps matching TRBD1 (5 bases). V lost 1 base and J 0 bases, leaving 12 bases between the germline ends. The CDR3 runs 16 residues. The germline V gene encodes CDR1 SGHTA and CDR2 FQGTGA. CDR3 loop: CASSLMSRGLNTEAFF. In nucleotides, the CDR3 is TGTGCCAGCAGCTTAATGTCTAGGGGCTTGAACACTGAAGCTTTCTTT.

CDR3 nucleotide sequence: TGCGCCAGCAGCTTACAGGGGTCTACAGATACGCAGTATTTT. This sequence encodes CASSLQGSTDTQYF. The V and J genes are TRBV5-1 and TRBJ2-3; 7 positions agree with TRBD1. Germline CDR1 reads SGHRS; CDR2 reads YFSETQ. Trimming removed 2 bases from V and 3 bases from J; junction bases left unmatched: 3. The length of the CDR3 is 14 residues.

The chain links TRBV5-1 to TRBJ2-2; D is unresolved. Trimming pared 5 bases from V and 1 base from J, leaving 6 bases between. Germline V gene data show CDR1 as SGHRS and CDR2 as YFSETQ. This CDR3 has 13 residues. The CDR3 sequence is CASSTRNTGELFF. CDR3 in DNA: TGCGCCAGCAGTACCAGGAACACCGGGGAGCTGTTTTTT.

The chain recombines TRBV5-1 with TRBJ2-1; maybe TRBD2 (6 bases). Germline CDR1 reads SGHRS; CDR2 reads YFSETQ. Trimming took off 5 bases at V and 10 bases at J, with 19 bases between the two ends. This CDR3 has 14 amino acids. Here the CDR3 DNA reads TGCGCCAGCAGGGGCTTAGTTGGGGCGGGGGAGCAGTTCTTC. Encoded protein: CASRGLVGAGEQFF. The whole variable domain, filled in from reference TRBV5-1 and TRBJ2-1, reads KAGVTQTPRYLIKTRGQQVTLSCSPISGHRSVSWYQQTPGQGLQFLFEYFSETQRNKGNFPGRFSGRQFSNSRSEMNVSTLELGDSALYLCASRGLVGAGEQFFGPGTRLTVL.